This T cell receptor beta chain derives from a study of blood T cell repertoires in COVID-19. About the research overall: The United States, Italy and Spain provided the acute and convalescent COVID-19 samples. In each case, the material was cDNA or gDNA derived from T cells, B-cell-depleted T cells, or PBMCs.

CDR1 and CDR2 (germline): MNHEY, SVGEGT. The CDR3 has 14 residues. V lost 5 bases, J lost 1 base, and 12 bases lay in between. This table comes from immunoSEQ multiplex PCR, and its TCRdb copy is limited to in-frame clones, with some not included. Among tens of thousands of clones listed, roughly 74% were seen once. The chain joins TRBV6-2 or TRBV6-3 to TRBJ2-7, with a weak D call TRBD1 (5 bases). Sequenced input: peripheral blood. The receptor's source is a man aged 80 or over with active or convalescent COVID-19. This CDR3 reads CASSDPQVSYEQYF. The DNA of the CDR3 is TGTGCCAGCAGTGACCCACAGGTTTCCTACGAGCAGTACTTC.